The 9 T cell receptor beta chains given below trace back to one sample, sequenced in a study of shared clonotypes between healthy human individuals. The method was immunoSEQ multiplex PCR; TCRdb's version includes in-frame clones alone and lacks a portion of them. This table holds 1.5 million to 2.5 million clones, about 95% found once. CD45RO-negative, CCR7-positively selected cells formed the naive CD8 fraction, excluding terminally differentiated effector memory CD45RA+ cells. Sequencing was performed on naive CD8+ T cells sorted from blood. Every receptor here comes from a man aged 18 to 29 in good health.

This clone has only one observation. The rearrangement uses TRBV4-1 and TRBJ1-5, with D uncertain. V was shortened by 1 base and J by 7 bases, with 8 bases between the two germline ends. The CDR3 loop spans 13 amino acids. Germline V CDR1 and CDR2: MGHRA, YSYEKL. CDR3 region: CASSQVEEQPQHF. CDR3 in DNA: TGCGCCAGCAGCCAAGTCGAGGAACAGCCCCAGCATTTT.

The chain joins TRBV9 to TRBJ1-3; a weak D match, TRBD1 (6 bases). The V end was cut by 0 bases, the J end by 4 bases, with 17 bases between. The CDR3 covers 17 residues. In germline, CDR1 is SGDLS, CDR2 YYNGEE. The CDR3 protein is CASSVEVSQGSGNTIYF. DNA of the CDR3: TGTGCCAGCAGCGTAGAGGTCTCCCAGGGGAGCGGAAACACCATATATTTT. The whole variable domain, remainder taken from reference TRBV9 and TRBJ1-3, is DSGVTQTPKHLITATGQRVTLRCSPRSGDLSVYWYQQSLDQGLQFLIQYYNGEERAKGNILERFSAQQFPDLHSELNLSSLELGDSALYFCASSVEVSQGSGNTIYFGEGSWLTVV.

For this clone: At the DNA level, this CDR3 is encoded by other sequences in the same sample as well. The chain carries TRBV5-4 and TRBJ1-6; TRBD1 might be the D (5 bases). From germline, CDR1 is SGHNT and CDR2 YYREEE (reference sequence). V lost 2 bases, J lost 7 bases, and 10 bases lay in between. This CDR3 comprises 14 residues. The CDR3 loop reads CASSLAGTNSPLHF. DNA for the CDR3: TGTGCCAGCAGCTTAGCGGGGACCAATTCACCCCTCCACTTT.

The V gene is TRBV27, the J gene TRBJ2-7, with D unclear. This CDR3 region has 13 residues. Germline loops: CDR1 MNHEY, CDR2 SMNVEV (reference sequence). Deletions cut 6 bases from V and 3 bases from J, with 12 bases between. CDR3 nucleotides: TGTGCCAGCAGACATCTCGATAGCTACGAGCAGTACTTC. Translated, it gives CASRHLDSYEQYF.

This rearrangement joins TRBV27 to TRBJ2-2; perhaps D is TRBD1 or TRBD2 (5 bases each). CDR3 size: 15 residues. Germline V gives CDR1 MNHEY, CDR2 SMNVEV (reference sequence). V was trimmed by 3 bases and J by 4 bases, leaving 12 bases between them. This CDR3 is CASSLDFGGTGELFF. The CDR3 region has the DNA TGTGCCAGCAGTTTGGACTTTGGGGGCACCGGGGAGCTGTTTTTT.

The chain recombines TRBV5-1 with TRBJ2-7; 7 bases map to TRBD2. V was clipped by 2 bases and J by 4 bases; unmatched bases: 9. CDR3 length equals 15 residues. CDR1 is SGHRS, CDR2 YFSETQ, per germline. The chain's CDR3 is CASSFWASGDYEQYF. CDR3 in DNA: TGCGCCAGCAGCTTTTGGGCGAGCGGGGATTACGAGCAGTACTTC.

CDR3 sequence reads: CASSTRQDYGYTF. CDR3 DNA sequence: TGTGCCAGCAGCACCCGACAGGACTATGGCTACACCTTC. The chain couples TRBV7-9 to TRBJ1-2; maybe TRBD1 (6 bases). Germline values: CDR1 SEHNR, CDR2 FQNEAQ (reference sequence). The V gene lost 5 bases and the J gene lost 3 bases, with 10 bases spanning the gap. The CDR3 covers 13 residues. Complete variable domain (other parts from reference TRBV7-9 and TRBJ1-2): DTGVSQNPRHKITKRGQNVTFRCDPISEHNRLYWYRQTLGQGPEFLTYFQNEAQLEKSRLLSDRFSAERPKGSFSTLEIQRTEQGDSAMYLCASSTRQDYGYTFGSGTRLTVV.

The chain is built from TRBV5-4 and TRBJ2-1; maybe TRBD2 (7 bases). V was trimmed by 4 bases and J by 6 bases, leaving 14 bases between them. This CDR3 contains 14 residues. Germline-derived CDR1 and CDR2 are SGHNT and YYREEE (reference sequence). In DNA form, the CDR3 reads TGTGCCAGCAGCCCCGAGGGGGGGTTCAATGAGCAGTTCTTC. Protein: CASSPEGGFNEQFF. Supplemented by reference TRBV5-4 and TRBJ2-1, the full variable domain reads ETGVTQSPTHLIKTRGQQVTLRCSSQSGHNTVSWYQQALGQGPQFIFQYYREEENGRGNFPPRFSGLQFPNYSSELNVNALELDDSALYLCASSPEGGFNEQFFGPGTRLTVL.

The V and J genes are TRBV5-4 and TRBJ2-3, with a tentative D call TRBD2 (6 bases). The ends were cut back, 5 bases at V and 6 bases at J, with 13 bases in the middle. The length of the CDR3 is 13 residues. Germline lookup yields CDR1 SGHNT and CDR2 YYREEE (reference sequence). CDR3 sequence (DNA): TGTGCCAGCAGACTAGCCGGTAGGGATACGCAGTATTTT. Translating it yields CASRLAGRDTQYF.